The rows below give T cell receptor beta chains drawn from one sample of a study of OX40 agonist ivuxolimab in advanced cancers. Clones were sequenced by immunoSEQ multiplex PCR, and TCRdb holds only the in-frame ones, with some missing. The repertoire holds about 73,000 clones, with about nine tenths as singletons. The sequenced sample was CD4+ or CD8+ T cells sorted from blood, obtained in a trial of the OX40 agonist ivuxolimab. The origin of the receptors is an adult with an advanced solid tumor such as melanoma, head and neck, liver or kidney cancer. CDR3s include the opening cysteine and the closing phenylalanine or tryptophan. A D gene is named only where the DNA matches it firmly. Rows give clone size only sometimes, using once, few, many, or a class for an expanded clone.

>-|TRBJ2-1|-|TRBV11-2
CASSLGPANEQFF
TGTGCCAGCAGCTTAGGACCCGCAAATGAGCAGTTCTTC
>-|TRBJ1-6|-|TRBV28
CASSLPTQGLLISPLHF
TGTGCCAGCAGTTTGCCGACCCAGGGCCTCCTAATTTCACCCCTCCACTTT
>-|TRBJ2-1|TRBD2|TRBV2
CASSRTSGGNEQFF
TGTGCCAGCAGTCGGACTAGCGGGGGGAATGAGCAGTTCTTC
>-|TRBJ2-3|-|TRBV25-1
CASSVQGSDTQYF
TGTGCCAGCAGTGTGCAGGGTTCAGATACGCAGTATTTT
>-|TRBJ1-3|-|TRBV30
CAWNGAGNTIYF
TGTGCCTGGAACGGGGCTGGAAACACCATATATTTT
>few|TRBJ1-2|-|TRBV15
CATSRAEDNGYTF
TGTGCCACCAGCAGAGCTGAAGATAATGGCTACACCTTC
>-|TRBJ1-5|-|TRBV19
CASSIEGWSWSNQPQHF
TGTGCCAGTAGTATAGAGGGTTGGTCGTGGAGTAATCAGCCCCAGCATTTT
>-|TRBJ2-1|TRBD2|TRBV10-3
CAIAGESNEQFF
TGTGCCATAGCGGGAGAGTCCAATGAGCAGTTCTTC
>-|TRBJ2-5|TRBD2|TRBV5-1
CASSLGPGLQETQYF
TGCGCCAGCAGCTTAGGTCCGGGACTACAAGAGACCCAGTACTTC
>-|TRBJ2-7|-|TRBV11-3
CASSPHPGTEQYF
TGTGCCAGCAGCCCCCATCCCGGGACAGAGCAGTACTTC
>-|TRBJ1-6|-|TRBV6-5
CASSYGVANSPLHF
TGTGCCAGCAGTTACGGCGTCGCGAATTCACCCCTCCACTTT
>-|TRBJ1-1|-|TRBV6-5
CASSYTGRQNTEAFF
TGTGCCAGCAGTTACACGGGACGGCAGAACACTGAAGCTTTCTTT
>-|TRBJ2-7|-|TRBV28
CASSFLGSYEQYF
TGTGCCAGCAGTTTTCTCGGCAGCTACGAGCAGTACTTC
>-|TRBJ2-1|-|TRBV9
CASSVEASNEQFF
TGTGCCAGCAGCGTAGAAGCGAGCAATGAGCAGTTCTTC
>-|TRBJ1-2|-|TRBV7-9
CASSRTAYGYTF
TGTGCCAGCAGCCGGACAGCCTATGGCTACACCTTC
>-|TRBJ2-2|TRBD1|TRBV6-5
CASRKQGARTGELFF
TGTGCCAGCAGAAAACAGGGGGCGCGGACCGGGGAGCTGTTTTTT
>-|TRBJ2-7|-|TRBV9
CASSVSTGPLYEQYF
TGTGCCAGCAGCGTCAGTACTGGGCCCCTCTACGAGCAGTACTTC
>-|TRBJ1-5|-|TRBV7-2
CASSPLGTGQPQHF
TGTGCCAGCAGCCCACTGGGGACGGGCCAGCCCCAGCATTTT
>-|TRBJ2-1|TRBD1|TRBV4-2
CASSQLKRTGADNEQFF
TGTGCCAGCAGCCAACTGAAACGGACAGGGGCGGACAATGAGCAGTTCTTC
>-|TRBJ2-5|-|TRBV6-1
CASSEFPGQRVETQYF
TGTGCCAGCAGTGAATTCCCCGGCCAACGTGTGGAGACCCAGTACTTC
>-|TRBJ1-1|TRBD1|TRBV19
CASSQGGNTEAFF
TGTGCTAGTTCTCAGGGGGGTAACACTGAAGCTTTCTTT
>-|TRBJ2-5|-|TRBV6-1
CAGSGTVQETQYF
TGTGCCGGCTCCGGGACCGTCCAAGAGACCCAGTACTTC
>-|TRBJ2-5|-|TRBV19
CASSKGQQETQYF
TGTGCCAGTAGTAAGGGACAACAAGAGACCCAGTACTTC
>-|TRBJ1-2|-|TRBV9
CASSLAPGGDGYTF
TGTGCCAGCAGCTTAGCCCCCGGGGGGGATGGCTACACCTTC
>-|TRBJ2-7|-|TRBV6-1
CASSVTRGSYEQYF
TGTGCCAGCAGTGTAACTCGTGGGAGCTACGAGCAGTACTTC
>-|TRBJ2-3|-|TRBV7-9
CASSLGVSTDTQYF
TGTGCCAGCAGCTTGGGGGTTAGCACAGATACGCAGTATTTT
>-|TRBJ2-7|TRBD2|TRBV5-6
CASSLPGGTSYEQYF
TGTGCCAGCAGCTTGCCCGGGGGGACCTCCTACGAGCAGTACTTC
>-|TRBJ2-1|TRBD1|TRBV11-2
CASSPSTGVNEQFF
TGTGCCAGCAGCCCATCGACAGGGGTCAATGAGCAGTTCTTC
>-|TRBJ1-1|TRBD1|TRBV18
CASSLRDRGHRGTEAFF
TGTGCCAGCTCTCTCCGGGACAGGGGGCATCGGGGCACTGAAGCTTTCTTT
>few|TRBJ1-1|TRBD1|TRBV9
CASSAQGMNTEAFF
TGTGCCAGCAGCGCACAGGGGATGAACACTGAAGCTTTCTTT
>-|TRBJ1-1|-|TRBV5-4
CASSFTTNTEAFF
TGTGCCAGCAGCTTCACTACGAACACTGAAGCTTTCTTT
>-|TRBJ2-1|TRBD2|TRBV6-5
CASSSSGLAYNEQFF
TGTGCCAGCAGCTCCTCGGGACTAGCCTACAATGAGCAGTTCTTC
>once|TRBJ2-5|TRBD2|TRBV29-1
CSVSRGEGQETQYF
TGCAGCGTCTCACGGGGGGAGGGCCAAGAGACCCAGTACTTC
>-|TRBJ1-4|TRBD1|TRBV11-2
CASSFVGQANEKLFF
TGTGCCAGCAGCTTCGTGGGACAGGCTAATGAAAAACTGTTTTTT
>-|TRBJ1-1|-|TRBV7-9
CASSPIGTHYTEAFF
TGTGCCAGCAGCCCCATTGGGACACACTACACTGAAGCTTTCTTT
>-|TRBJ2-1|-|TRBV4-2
CASSHQVDAGSYNEQFF
TGTGCCAGCAGCCACCAGGTGGACGCTGGCTCCTACAATGAGCAGTTCTTC
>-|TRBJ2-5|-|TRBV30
CAFSDLDGGEETQYF
TGTGCCTTCTCAGACCTGGACGGTGGAGAGGAGACCCAGTACTTC
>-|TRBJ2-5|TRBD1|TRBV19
CASSLLDRGETQYF
TGTGCCAGTAGTCTCTTAGACAGGGGAGAGACCCAGTACTTC
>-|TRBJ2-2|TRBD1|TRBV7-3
CASSRQGITGELFF
TGTGCCAGCAGTCGACAGGGGATAACCGGGGAGCTGTTTTTT
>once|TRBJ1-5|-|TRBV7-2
CASSLYGGLQPQHF
TGTGCCAGCAGCTTATACGGGGGCTTACAGCCCCAGCATTTT
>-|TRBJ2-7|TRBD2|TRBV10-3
CATSGRIEDYEQYF
TGTGCCACCAGCGGGAGAATTGAGGACTACGAGCAGTACTTC
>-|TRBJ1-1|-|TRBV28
CASSLRGRAFF
TGTGCCAGCAGTTTACGGGGGAGGGCTTTCTTT
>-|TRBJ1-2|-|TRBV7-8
CASSLIIGGGYTF
TGTGCCAGCAGCTTAATAATAGGGGGAGGCTACACCTTC
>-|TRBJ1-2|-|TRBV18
CASSPPTQPDGYTF
TGTGCCAGCTCACCACCTACACAGCCTGATGGCTACACCTTC
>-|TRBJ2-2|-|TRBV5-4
CASSPGARGSGELFF
TGTGCCAGCAGCCCGGGGGCCCGGGGCTCCGGGGAGCTGTTTTTT
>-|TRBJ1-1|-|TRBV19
CASSIPLNTEAFF
TGTGCCAGTAGTATACCGTTGAACACTGAAGCTTTCTTT
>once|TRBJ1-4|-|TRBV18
CASSQGENEKLFF
TGTGCCAGCTCGCAGGGTGAAAATGAAAAACTGTTTTTT
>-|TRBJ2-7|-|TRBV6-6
CASSGSAKLYEQYF
TGTGCCAGCAGTGGTTCAGCGAAACTATACGAGCAGTACTTC
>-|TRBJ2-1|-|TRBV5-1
CASSPVGGSYNEQFF
TGCGCCAGCAGCCCAGTCGGAGGGTCCTACAATGAGCAGTTCTTC
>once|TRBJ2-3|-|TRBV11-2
CASSLPSTDTQYF
TGTGCCAGCAGCTTACCTTCGACAGATACGCAGTATTTT
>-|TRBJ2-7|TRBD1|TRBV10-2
CASSQQGSSYEQYF
TGCGCCAGCAGCCAACAGGGGTCCTCCTACGAGCAGTACTTC
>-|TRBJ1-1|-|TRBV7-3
CASSLQGTNTEAFF
TGTGCCAGCAGCTTACAGGGGACGAACACTGAAGCTTTCTTT
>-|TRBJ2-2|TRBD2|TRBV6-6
CASERENTGELFF
TGTGCCAGCGAGCGGGAGAACACCGGGGAGCTGTTTTTT
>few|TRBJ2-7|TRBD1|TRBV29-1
CSVETGGPYEQYF
TGCAGCGTTGAGACAGGGGGGCCCTACGAGCAGTACTTC